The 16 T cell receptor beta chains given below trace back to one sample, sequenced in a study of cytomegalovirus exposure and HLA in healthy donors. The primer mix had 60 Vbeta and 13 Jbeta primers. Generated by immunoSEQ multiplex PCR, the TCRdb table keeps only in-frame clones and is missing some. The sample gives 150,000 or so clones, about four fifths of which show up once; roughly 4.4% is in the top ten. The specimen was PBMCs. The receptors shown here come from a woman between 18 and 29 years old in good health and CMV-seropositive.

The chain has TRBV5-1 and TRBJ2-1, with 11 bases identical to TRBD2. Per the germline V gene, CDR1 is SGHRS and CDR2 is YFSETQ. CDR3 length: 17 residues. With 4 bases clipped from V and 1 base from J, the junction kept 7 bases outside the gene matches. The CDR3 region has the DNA TGCGCCAGCAGCGGGCGATTAGCGGGGGGGTCCTACAATGAGCAGTTCTTC. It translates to CASSGRLAGGSYNEQFF.

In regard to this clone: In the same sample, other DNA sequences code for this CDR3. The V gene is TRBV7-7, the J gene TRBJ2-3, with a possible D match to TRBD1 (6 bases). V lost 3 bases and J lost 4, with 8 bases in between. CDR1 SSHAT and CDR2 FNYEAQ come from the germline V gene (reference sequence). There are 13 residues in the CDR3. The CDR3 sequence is CASSLGASDTQYF. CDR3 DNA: TGTGCCAGCAGCTTGGGGGCGTCAGATACGCAGTATTTT. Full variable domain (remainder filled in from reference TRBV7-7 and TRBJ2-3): GAGVSQSPRYKVTKRGQDVTLRCDPISSHATLYWYQQALGQGPEFLTYFNYEAQPDKSGLPSDRFSAERPEGSISTLTIQRTEQRDSAMYRCASSLGASDTQYFGPGTRLTVL.

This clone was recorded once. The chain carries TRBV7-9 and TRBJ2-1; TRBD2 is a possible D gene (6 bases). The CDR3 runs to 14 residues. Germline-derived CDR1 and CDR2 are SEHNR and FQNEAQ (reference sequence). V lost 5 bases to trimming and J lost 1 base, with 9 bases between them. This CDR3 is CASSPGTSYNEQFF. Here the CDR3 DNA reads TGTGCCAGCAGCCCCGGGACTTCCTACAATGAGCAGTTCTTC.

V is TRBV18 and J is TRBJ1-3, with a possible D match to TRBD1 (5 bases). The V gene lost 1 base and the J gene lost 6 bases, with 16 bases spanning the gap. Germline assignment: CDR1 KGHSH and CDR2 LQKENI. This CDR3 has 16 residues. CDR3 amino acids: CASSPLSVQGENTIYF. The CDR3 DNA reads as TGTGCCAGCTCACCACTTTCCGTCCAGGGCGAAAACACCATATATTTT.

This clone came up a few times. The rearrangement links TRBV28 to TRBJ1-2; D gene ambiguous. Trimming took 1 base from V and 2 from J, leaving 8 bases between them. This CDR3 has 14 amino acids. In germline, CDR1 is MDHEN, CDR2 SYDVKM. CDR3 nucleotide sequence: TGTGCCAGCAGTTTATATCAGATAAACTATGGCTACACCTTC. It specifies CASSLYQINYGYTF.

This CDR3 is CASSIVYLGNTGELFF. For the CDR3, the DNA is TGTGCCAGTAGTATAGTCTACCTAGGTAACACCGGGGAGCTGTTTTTT. The chain is built from TRBV19 and TRBJ2-2; no clear D. This CDR3 contains 16 residues. V was clipped by 1 base and J by 2 bases, with 11 bases between them. Germline V CDR1 and CDR2: LNHDA, SQIVND (reference sequence).

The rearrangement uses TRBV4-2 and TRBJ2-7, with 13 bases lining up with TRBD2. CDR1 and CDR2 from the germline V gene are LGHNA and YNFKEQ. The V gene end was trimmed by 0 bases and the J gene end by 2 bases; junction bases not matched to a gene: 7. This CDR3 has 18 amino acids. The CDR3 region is CASSQDRLAGGLTYEQYF. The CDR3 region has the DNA TGTGCCAGCAGCCAAGATAGACTAGCGGGGGGACTCACCTACGAGCAGTACTTC.

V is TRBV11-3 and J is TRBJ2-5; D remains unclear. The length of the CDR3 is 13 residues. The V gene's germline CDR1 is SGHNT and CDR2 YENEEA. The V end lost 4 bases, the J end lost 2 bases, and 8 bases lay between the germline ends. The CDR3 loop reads CASSSLEQETQYF. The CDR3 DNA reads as TGTGCCAGCAGCTCGCTAGAACAAGAGACCCAGTACTTC.

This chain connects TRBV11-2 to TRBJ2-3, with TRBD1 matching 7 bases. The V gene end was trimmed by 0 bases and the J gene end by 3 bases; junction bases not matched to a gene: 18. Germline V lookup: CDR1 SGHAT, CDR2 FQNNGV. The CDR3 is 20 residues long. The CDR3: CASSLDAYIVVGGATDTQYF. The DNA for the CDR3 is TGTGCCAGCAGCTTAGATGCCTATATAGTAGTAGGGGGCGCGACAGATACGCAGTATTTT.

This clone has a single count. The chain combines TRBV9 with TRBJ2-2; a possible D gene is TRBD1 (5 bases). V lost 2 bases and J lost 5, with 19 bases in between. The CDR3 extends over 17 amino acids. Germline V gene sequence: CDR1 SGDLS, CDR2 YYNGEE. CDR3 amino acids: CASSVRRGDRKTGELFF. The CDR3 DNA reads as TGTGCCAGCAGCGTCCGTAGGGGTGACAGAAAGACCGGGGAGCTGTTTTTT.

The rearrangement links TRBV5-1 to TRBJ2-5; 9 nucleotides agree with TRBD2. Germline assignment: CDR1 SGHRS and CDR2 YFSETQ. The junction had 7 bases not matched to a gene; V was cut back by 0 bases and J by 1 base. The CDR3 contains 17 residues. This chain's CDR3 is CASSLDGRGGIQETQYF. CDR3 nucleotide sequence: TGCGCCAGCAGCTTGGATGGGCGGGGGGGAATCCAAGAGACCCAGTACTTC.

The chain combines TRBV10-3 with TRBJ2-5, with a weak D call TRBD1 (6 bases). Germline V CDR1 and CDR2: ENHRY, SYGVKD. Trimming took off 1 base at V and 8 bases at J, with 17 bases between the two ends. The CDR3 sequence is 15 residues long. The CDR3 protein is CAISELGQSGGTQYF. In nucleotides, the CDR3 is TGTGCCATCAGTGAGTTGGGGCAGAGTGGGGGCACCCAGTACTTC.

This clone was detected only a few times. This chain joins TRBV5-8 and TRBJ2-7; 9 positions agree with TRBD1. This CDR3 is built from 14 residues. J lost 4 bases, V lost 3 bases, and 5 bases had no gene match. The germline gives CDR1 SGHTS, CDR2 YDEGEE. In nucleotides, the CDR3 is TGTGCCAGCAGCTCCTACAGGGGGCGTTACGAGCAGTACTTC. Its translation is CASSSYRGRYEQYF. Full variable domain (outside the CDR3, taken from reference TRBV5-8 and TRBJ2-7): EAGVTQSPTHLIKTRGQQATLRCSPISGHTSVYWYQQALGLGLQFLLWYDEGEERNRGNFPPRFSGRQFPNYSSELNVNALELEDSALYLCASSSYRGRYEQYFGPGTRLTVT.

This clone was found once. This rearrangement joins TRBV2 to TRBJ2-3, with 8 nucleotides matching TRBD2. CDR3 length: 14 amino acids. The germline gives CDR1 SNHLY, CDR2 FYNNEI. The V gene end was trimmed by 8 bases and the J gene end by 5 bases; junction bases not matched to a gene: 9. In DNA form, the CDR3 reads TGTGCCAGCCGTTGGGGACTAGGGGGAGATACGCAGTATTTT. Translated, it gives CASRWGLGGDTQYF.

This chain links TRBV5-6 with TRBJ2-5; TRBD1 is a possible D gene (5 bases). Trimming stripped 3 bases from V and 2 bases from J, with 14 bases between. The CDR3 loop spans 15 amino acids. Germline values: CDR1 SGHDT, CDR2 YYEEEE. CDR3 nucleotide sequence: TGTGCCAGCAGCTCTGGCCAGGGTGGGCAAGAGACCCAGTACTTC. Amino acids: CASSSGQGGQETQYF.

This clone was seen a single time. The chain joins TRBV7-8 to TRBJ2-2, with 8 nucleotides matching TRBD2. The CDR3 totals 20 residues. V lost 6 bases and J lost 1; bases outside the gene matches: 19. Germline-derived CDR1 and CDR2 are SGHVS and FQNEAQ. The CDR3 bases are TGTGCCAGCAGTTCCACACGGATTTCGGGCGGGGGGCAGAACACCGGGGAGCTGTTTTTT. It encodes CASSSTRISGGGQNTGELFF. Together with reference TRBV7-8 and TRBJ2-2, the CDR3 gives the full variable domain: GAGVSQSPRYKVAKRGQDVALRCDPISGHVSLFWYQQALGQGPEFLTYFQNEAQLDKSGLPSDRFFAERPEGSVSTLKIQRTQQEDSAVYLCASSSTRISGGGQNTGELFFGEGSRLTVL.